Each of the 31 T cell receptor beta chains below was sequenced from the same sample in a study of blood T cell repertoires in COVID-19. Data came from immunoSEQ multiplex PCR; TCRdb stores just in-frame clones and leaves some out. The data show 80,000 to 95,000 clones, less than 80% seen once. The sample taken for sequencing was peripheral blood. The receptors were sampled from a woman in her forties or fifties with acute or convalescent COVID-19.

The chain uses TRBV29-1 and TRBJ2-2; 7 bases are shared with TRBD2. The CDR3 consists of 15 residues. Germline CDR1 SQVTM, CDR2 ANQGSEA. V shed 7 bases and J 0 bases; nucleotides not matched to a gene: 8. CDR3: CSAQKAGANTGELFF. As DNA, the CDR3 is TGCAGCGCACAGAAGGCGGGAGCGAACACCGGGGAGCTGTTTTTT.

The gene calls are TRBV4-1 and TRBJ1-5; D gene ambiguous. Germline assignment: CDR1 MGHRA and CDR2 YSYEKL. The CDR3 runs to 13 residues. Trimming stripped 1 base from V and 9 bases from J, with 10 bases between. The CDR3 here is CASSQGRESPQHF. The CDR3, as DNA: TGCGCCAGCAGCCAAGGGAGGGAATCGCCCCAGCATTTT.

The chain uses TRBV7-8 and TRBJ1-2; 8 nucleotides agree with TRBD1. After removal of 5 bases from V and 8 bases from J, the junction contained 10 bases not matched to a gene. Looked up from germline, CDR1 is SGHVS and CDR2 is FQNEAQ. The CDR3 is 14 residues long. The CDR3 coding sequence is TGTGCCAGCAGCCGAGCCGACAGGGGCGACGGCTACACCTTC. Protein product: CASSRADRGDGYTF.

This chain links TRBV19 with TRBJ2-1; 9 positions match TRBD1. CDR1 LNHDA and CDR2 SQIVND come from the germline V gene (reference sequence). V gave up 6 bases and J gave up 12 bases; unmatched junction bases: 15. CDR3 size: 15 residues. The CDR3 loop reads CASRPGQGNPNGQFF. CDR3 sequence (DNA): TGTGCCAGTAGACCGGGACAGGGCAATCCAAACGGGCAGTTCTTC.

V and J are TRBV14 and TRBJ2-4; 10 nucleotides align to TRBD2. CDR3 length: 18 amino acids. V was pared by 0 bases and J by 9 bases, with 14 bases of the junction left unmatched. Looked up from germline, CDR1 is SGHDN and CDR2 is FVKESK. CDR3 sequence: CASSQERAPSGGRGIQYF. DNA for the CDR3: TGTGCCAGCAGCCAAGAGAGGGCTCCTAGCGGGGGCCGAGGCATTCAGTACTTC.

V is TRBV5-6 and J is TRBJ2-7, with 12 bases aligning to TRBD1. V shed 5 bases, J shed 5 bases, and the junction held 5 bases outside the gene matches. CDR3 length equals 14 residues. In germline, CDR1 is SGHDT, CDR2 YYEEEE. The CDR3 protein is CASRGTGGTHEQYF. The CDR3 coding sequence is TGTGCCAGCAGAGGGACAGGGGGCACGCACGAGCAGTACTTC.

The CDR3 bases are TGTGCCAGTGGAAGACAGGGAAAACGGGATACGCAGTATTTT. Its translation: CASGRQGKRDTQYF. V is TRBV6-4 and J is TRBJ2-3, with 7 nucleotides matching TRBD1. V lost 9 bases, J lost 6 bases, and 12 bases stayed unmatched. CDR3 size: 14 residues. Germline CDR1 MRHNA, CDR2 SNTAGT.

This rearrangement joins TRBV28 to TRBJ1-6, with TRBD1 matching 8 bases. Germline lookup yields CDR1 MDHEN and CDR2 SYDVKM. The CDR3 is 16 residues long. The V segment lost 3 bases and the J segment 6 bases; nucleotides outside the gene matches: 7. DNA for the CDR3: TGTGCCAGCAGTTTGGGCAGGGGGCCTACTAATTCACCCCTCCACTTT. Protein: CASSLGRGPTNSPLHF.

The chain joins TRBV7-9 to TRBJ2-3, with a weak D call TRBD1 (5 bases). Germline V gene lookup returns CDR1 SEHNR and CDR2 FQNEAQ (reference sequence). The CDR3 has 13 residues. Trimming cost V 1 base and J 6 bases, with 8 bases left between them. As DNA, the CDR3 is TGTGCCAGCAGCTTAGGACAGACGGATACGCAGTATTTT. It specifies CASSLGQTDTQYF.

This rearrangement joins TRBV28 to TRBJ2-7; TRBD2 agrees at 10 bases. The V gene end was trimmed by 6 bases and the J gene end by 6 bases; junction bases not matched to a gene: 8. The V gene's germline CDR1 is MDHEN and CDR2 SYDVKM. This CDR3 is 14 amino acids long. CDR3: CASRSSGGVFEQYF. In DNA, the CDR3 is TGTGCCAGCAGGTCTAGCGGGGGTGTGTTCGAGCAGTACTTC.

Written as DNA, the CDR3 is TGTGCCATCAGTACTAGCGCCACCGGGGAGCTGTTTTTT. It specifies CAISTSATGELFF. The chain joins TRBV10-3 to TRBJ2-2; 7 nucleotides match TRBD2. The germline gives CDR1 ENHRY, CDR2 SYGVKD. There are 13 residues in the CDR3. Trimming cost V 5 bases and J 4 bases; bases outside gene matches: 1.

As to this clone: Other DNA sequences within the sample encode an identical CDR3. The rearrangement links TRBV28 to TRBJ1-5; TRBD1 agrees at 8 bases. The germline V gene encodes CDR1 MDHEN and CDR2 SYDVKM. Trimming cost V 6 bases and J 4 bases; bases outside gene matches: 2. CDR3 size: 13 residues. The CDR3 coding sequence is TGTGCCAGCAGCGACAGGGGTAATCAGCCCCAGCATTTT. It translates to CASSDRGNQPQHF.

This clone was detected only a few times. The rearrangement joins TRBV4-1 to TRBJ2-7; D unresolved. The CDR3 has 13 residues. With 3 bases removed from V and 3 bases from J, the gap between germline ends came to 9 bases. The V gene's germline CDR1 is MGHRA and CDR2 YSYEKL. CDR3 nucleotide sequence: TGCGCCAGCAGCCAGGTGGCGGACTACGAGCAGTACTTC. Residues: CASSQVADYEQYF.

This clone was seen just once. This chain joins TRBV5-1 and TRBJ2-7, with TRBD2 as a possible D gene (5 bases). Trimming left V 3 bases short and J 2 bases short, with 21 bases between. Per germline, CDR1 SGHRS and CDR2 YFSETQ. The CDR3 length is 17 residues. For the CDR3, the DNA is TGCGCCAGCAGCTCTCAGCCCTGGGGAGACGGGGCCTACGAGCAGTACTTC. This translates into CASSSQPWGDGAYEQYF.

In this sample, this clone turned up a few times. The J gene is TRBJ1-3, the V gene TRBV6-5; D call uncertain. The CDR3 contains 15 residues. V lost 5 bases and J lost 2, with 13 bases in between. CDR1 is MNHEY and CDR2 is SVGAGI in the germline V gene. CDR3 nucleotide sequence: TGTGCCAGCAGTATCCAGGATGCCCCTGGAAACACCATATATTTT. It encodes CASSIQDAPGNTIYF.

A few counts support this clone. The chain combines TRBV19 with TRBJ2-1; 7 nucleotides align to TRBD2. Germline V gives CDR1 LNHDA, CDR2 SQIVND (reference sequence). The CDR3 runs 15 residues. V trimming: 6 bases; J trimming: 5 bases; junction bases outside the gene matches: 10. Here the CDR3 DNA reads TGTGCCAGTAGCAATCGACTAGCTTTCAACAATGAGCAGTTCTTC. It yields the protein CASSNRLAFNNEQFF.

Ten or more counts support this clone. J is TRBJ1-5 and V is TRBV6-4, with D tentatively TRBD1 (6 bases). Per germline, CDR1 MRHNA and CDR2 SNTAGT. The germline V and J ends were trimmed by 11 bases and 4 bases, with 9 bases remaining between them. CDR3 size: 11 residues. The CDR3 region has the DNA TGTGCCCTCGACAGGAATCAGCCCCAGCATTTT. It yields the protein CALDRNQPQHF.

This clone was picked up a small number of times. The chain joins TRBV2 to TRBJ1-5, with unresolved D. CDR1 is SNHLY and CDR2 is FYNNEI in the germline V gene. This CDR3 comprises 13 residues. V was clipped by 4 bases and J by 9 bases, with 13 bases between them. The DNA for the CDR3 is TGTGCCAGCAGTGCCAGGCTCAAATGGCCCCAGCATTTT. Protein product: CASSARLKWPQHF.

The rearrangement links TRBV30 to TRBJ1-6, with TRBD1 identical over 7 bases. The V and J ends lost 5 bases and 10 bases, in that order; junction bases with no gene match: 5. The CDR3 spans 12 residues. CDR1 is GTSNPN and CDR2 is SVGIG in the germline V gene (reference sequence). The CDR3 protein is CAWGTERSPLHF. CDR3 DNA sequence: TGTGCCTGGGGGACAGAGAGGTCACCCCTCCACTTT.

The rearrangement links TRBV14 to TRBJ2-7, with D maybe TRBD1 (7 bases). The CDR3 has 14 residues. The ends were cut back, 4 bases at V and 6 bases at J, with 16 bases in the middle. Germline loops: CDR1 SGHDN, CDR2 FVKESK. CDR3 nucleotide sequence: TGTGCCAGCAGCCCGGGGAGGAGGGGGCGCGAGCAGTACTTC. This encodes CASSPGRRGREQYF. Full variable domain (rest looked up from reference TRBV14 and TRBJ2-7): EAGVTQFPSHSVIEKGQTVTLRCDPISGHDNLYWYRRVMGKEIKFLLHFVKESKQDESGMPNNRFLAERTGGTYSTLKVQPAELEDSGVYFCASSPGRRGREQYFGPGTRLTVT.

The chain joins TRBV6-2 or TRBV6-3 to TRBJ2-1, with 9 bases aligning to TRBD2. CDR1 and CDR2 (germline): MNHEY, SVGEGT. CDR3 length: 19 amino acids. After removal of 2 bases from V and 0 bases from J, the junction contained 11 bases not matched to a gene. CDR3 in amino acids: CASSYPTSGTVSSYNEQFF. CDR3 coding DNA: TGTGCCAGCAGTTACCCGACTAGCGGAACTGTGAGCTCCTACAATGAGCAGTTCTTC.

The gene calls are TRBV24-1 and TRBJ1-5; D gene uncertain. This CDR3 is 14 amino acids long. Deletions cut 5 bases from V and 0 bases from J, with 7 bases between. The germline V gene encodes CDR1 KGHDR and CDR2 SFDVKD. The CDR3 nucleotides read TGTGCCACCAGTGGTGGCTTTAGCAATCAGCCCCAGCATTTT. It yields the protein CATSGGFSNQPQHF.

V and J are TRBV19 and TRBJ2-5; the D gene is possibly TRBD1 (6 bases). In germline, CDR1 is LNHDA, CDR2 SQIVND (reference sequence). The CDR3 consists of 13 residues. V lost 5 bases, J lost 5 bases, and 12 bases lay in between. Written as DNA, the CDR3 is TGTGCCAGTAGTGAGTGGACAGCGGAGACCCAGTACTTC. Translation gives CASSEWTAETQYF.

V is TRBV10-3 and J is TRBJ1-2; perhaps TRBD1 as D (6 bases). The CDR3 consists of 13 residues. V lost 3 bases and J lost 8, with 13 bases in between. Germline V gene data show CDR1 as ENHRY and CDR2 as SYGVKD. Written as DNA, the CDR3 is TGTGCCATCAGTGAATCTCCTCAGGGGGGCTACACCTTC. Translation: CAISESPQGGYTF.

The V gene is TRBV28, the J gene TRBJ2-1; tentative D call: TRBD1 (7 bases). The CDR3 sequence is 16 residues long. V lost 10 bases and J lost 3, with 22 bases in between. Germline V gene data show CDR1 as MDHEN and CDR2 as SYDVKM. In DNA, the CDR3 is TGTGCCACAATGCTTGCGGGGACAGTACTCTACAATGAGCAGTTCTTC. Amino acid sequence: CATMLAGTVLYNEQFF.

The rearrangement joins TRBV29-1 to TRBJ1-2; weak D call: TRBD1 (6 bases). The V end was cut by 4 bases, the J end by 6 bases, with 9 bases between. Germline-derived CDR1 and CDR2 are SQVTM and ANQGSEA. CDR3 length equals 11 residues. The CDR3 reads CSVAWGHGYTF. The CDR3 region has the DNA TGCAGCGTTGCCTGGGGGCATGGCTACACCTTC.

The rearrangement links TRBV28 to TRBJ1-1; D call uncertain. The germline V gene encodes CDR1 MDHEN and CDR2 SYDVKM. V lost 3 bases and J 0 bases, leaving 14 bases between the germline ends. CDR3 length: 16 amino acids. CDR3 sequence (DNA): TGTGCCAGCAGTTTTGGAGCCGGAATCATGAACACTGAAGCTTTCTTT. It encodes CASSFGAGIMNTEAFF.

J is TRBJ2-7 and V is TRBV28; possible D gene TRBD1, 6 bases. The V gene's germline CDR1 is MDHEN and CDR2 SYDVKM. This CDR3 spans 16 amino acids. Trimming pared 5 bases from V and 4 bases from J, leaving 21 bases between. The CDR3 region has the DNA TGTGCCAGCAGTCTGCGCGCTCGCAACAGGGTTTACGAGCAGTACTTC. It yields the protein CASSLRARNRVYEQYF.

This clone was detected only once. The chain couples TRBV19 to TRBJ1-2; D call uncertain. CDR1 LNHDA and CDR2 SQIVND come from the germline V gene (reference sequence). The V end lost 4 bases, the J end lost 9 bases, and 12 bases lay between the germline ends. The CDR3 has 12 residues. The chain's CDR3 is CASSRGDSSYTF. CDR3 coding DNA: TGTGCCAGTAGTAGGGGAGACTCTAGCTACACCTTC.

CDR3: CASSSYINYGYTF. CDR3 bases: TGTGCCAGCAGTTCTTACATAAACTATGGCTACACCTTC. This sequence joins TRBV27 and TRBJ1-2; no clear D. Trimming stripped 4 bases from V and 2 bases from J, with 8 bases between. The CDR3 extends over 13 amino acids. CDR1 and CDR2 from the germline V gene are MNHEY and SMNVEV (reference sequence).

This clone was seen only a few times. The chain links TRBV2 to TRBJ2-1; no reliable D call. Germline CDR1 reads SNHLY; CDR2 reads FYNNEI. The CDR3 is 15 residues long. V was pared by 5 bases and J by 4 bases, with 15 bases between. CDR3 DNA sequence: TGTGCCAGCAGTACCCGTCCCCCTCTATACAATGAGCAGTTCTTC. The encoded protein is CASSTRPPLYNEQFF.